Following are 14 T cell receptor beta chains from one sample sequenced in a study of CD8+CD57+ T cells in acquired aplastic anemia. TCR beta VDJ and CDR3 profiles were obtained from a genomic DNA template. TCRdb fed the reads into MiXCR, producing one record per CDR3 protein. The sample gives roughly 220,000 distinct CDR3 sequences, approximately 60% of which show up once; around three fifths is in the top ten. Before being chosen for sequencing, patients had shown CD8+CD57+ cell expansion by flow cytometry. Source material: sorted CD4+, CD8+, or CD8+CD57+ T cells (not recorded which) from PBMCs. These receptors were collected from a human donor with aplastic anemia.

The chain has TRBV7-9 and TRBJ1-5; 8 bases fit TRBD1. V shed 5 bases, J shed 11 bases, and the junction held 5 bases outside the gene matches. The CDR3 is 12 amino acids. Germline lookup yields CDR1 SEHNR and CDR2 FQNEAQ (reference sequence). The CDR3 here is CASSLGQAAQHF. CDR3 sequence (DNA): TGTGCCAGCAGCCTGGGACAGGCCGCCCAGCATTTT.

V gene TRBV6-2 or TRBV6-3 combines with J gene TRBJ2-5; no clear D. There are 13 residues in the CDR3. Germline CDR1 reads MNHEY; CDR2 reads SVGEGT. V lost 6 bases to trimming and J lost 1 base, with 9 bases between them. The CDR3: CASRPSAQETQYF. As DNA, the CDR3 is TGTGCCAGCAGACCGTCGGCCCAAGAGACCCAGTACTTC.

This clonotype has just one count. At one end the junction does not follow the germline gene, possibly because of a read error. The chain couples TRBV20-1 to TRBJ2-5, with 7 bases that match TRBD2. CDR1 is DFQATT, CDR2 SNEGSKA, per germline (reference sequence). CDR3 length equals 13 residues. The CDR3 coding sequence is TGCAGTGCCCCCGGGACTAACCAAGAAACCCAGTACTTC. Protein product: CSAPGTNQETQYF.

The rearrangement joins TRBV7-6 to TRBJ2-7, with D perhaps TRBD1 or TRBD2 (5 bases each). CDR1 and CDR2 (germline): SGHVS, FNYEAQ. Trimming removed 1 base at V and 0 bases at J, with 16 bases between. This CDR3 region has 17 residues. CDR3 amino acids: CASSLEMMGTASYEQYF. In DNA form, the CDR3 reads TGTGCCAGCAGCTTAGAAATGATGGGGACCGCCTCCTACGAGCAGTACTTC.

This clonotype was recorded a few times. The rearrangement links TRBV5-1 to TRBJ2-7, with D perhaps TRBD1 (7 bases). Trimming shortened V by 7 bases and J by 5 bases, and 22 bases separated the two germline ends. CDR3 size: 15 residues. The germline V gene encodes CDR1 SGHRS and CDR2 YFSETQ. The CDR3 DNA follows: TGCGCCAGCGCACCCAGGAGGGGGCATTCGGACGAGCAGTACTTC. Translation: CASAPRRGHSDEQYF.

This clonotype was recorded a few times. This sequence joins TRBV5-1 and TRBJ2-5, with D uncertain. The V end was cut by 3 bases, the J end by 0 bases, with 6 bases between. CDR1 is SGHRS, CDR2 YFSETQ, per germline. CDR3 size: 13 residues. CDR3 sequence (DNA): TGCGCCAGCAGCTCGCAAAACCAAGAGACCCAGTACTTC. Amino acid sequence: CASSSQNQETQYF.

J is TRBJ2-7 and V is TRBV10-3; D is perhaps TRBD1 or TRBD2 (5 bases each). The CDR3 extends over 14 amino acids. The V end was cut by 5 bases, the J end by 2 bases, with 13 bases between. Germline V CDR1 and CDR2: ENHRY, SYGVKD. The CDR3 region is CAISSGTNPYEQYF. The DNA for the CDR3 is TGTGCCATCAGTTCCGGGACGAACCCCTACGAGCAGTACTTC.

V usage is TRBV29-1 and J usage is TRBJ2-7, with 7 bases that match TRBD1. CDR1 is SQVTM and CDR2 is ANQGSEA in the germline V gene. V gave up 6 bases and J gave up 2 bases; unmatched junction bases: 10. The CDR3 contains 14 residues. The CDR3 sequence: CSVSVRDSTYEQYF. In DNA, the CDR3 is TGCAGCGTCTCGGTCCGGGACAGCACCTACGAGCAGTACTTC.

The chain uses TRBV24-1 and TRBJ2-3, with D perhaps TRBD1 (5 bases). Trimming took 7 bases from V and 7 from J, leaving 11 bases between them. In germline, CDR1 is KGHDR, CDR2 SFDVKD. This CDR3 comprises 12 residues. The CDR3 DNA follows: TGTGCCACCAGCCAGGGAAGGAATACGCAGTATTTT. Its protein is CATSQGRNTQYF.

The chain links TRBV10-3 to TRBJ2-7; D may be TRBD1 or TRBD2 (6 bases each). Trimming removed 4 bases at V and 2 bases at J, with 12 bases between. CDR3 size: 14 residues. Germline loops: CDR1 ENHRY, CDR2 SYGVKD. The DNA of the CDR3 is TGTGCCATCAGTGCACGGGGGCCAACCTACGAGCAGTACTTC. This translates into CAISARGPTYEQYF.

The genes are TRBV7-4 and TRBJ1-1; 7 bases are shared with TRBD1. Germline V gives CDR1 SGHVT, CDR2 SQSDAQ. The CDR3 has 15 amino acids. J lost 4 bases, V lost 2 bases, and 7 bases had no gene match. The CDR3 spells CASSLSGRGPTEAFF. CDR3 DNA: TGTGCCAGCAGCTTAAGCGGAAGGGGGCCCACTGAAGCTTTCTTT.

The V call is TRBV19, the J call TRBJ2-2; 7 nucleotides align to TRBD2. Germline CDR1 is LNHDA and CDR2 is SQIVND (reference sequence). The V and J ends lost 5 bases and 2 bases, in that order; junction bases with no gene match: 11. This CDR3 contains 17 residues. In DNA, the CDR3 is TGTGCCAGTAGTGGGGGAGGGTCGACGTTTAACACCGGGGAGCTGTTTTTT. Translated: CASSGGGSTFNTGELFF. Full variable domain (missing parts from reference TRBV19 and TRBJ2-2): DGGITQSPKYLFRKEGQNVTLSCEQNLNHDAMYWYRQDPGQGLRLIYYSQIVNDFQKGDIAEGYSVSREKKESFPLTVTSAQKNPTAFYLCASSGGGSTFNTGELFFGEGSRLTVL.

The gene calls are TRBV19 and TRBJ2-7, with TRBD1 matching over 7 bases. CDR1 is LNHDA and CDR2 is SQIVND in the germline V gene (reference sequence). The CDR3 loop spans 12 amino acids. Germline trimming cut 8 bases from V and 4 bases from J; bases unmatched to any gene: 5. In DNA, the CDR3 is TGTGCCAGTCGGGACAGTAAGTACGAGCAGTACTTC. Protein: CASRDSKYEQYF.

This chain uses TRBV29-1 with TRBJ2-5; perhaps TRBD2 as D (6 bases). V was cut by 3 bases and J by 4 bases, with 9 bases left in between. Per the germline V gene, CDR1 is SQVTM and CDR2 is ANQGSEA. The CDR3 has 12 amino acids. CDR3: CSVEGLGETQYF. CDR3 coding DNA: TGCAGCGTTGAGGGACTTGGAGAGACCCAGTACTTC.